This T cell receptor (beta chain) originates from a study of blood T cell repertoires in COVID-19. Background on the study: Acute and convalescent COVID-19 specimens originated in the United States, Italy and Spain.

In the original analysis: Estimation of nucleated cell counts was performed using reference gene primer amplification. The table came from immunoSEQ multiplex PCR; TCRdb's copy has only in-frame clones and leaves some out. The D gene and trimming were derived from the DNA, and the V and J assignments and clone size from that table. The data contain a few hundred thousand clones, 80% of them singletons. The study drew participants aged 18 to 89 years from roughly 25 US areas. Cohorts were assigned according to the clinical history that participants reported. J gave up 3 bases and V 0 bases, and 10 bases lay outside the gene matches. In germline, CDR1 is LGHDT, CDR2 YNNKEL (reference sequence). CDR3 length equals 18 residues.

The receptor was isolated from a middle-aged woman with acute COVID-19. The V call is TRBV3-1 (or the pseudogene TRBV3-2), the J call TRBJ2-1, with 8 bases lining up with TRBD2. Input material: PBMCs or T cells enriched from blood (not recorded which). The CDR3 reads CASSQDVVRTSLYNEQFF. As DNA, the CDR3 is TGTGCCAGCAGCCAAGATGTAGTTAGGACTAGCCTCTACAATGAGCAGTTCTTC.